The 8 T cell receptor beta chains reported below all come from one sample, sequenced in a study of T-cell reconstitution after alpha-beta-depleted transplantation in children. Unique molecular identifiers were incorporated when the TCRbeta library was constructed. Each CDR3 protein is one row after TCRdb ran MiXCR on the PCR reads. This sample has about 980,000 distinct CDR3 sequences, with around 30% found just once. This material consisted of PBMCs, mostly from graft donor cells, taken 360 days after TCRalphabeta/CD19-depleted stem cell transplant. The receptors were gathered from a boy less than two years old who had a stem cell transplant for SCID, so the T cells may come from the graft donor.

This clonotype has a handful of counts. J is TRBJ1-1 and V is TRBV4-1; 9 nucleotides match TRBD1. Germline trimming cut 7 bases from V and 0 bases from J; bases unmatched to any gene: 12. The CDR3 runs to 17 residues. The germline gives CDR1 MGHRA, CDR2 YSYEKL. The CDR3 sequence is CASTPSPRQGVNTEAFF. CDR3 bases: TGCGCCAGCACCCCAAGCCCCCGACAGGGGGTGAACACTGAAGCTTTCTTT.

This clonotype has a handful of counts. The V call is TRBV20-1, the J call TRBJ1-1; D possibly corresponds to TRBD1 (5 bases). V was cut by 3 bases and J by 6 bases, with 17 bases left in between. Germline V lookup: CDR1 DFQATT, CDR2 SNEGSKA (reference sequence). The CDR3 has 14 amino acids. The CDR3 loop is CSASRWGSLAEAFF. In DNA form, the CDR3 reads TGCAGTGCTAGTAGGTGGGGGTCACTGGCTGAAGCTTTCTTT.

The chain combines TRBV20-1 with TRBJ1-6; a weak D match, TRBD1 (5 bases). The V gene lost 0 bases and the J gene lost 8 bases, with 14 bases spanning the gap. Per the germline V gene, CDR1 is DFQATT and CDR2 is SNEGSKA (reference sequence). The CDR3 covers 15 residues. CDR3 residues: CSARDRFSGDSPLHF. For the CDR3, the DNA is TGCAGTGCTAGAGATCGGTTTTCGGGGGATTCACCCCTCCACTTT.

The V and J genes are TRBV9 and TRBJ2-1, with D possibly TRBD2 on 6 matching bases. V was pared by 0 bases and J by 2 bases, with 9 bases between. This CDR3 region has 15 residues. From germline, CDR1 is SGDLS and CDR2 YYNGEE. The CDR3: CASSVGLAAYNEQFF. The CDR3 region has the DNA TGTGCCAGCAGCGTAGGGTTAGCGGCCTACAATGAGCAGTTCTTC.

V gene TRBV7-9 combines with J gene TRBJ2-7; 7 bases agree with TRBD1. J gave up 6 bases and V 5 bases, and 4 bases lay outside the gene matches. This CDR3 comprises 12 residues. CDR1 SEHNR and CDR2 FQNEAQ come from the germline V gene (reference sequence). CDR3 nucleotides: TGTGCCAGCAGCATCGGGACAGCCGAGCAGTACTTC. Translating gives CASSIGTAEQYF. Using reference TRBV7-9 and TRBJ2-7 for the parts outside the CDR3, the full variable domain is DTGVSQNPRHKITKRGQNVTFRCDPISEHNRLYWYRQTLGQGPEFLTYFQNEAQLEKSRLLSDRFSAERPKGSFSTLEIQRTEQGDSAMYLCASSIGTAEQYFGPGTRLTVT.

Only a few counts were recorded for this clonotype. CDR3 amino acids: CATSRDPTGLSFF. The CDR3, as DNA: TGTGCCACCAGCAGAGATCCCACGGGGCTATCGTTTTTT. J is TRBJ1-4 and V is TRBV15; possibly TRBD1 for D (5 bases). V gave up 0 bases and J gave up 16 bases, with 15 bases separating them. This CDR3 region has 13 residues. Germline CDR1 is LNHNV and CDR2 is YYDKDF (reference sequence).

The chain couples TRBV20-1 to TRBJ2-1, with 10 bases fitting TRBD2. The trim removed 6 bases at V and 0 bases at J, leaving 5 bases unmatched. The germline CDR1 and CDR2 sequences are DFQATT and SNEGSKA (reference sequence). The CDR3 has 15 amino acids. CDR3 sequence (DNA): TGCAGTGCCGGAGCGGGGGGGAGCTCCTACAATGAGCAGTTCTTC. This codes for CSAGAGGSSYNEQFF.

This clonotype has at least ten counts. The rearrangement joins TRBV5-8 to TRBJ2-3; no firm D call. The V gene lost 0 bases and the J gene lost 3 bases, with 14 bases spanning the gap. Germline V CDR1 and CDR2: SGHTS, YDEGEE. The CDR3 has 16 amino acids. For the CDR3, the DNA is TGTGCCAGCAGCTTGGAGGGCAGGTCGTGGACAGATACGCAGTATTTT. It encodes CASSLEGRSWTDTQYF.